The 32 T cell receptor beta chains given below trace back to one sample, sequenced in a study of blood T cell repertoires in COVID-19. The assay was immunoSEQ multiplex PCR, and TCRdb's table has in-frame clones only and misses some. The sample includes about 250,000 clones, just over 85% of them seen just once. Sequenced sample: peripheral blood. These receptors all come from a man at least 80 years old with acute or convalescent COVID-19.

The J gene is TRBJ2-5, the V gene TRBV5-1; TRBD1 aligns across 9 bases. This CDR3 has 17 residues. Germline V gives CDR1 SGHRS, CDR2 YFSETQ. Unmatched junction bases numbered 10, after V lost 0 bases and J lost 4 bases. CDR3 sequence: CASSLGRQGERGETQYF. The CDR3 DNA reads as TGCGCCAGCAGCTTGGGAAGACAGGGGGAGAGGGGAGAGACCCAGTACTTC. The full variable domain, its missing parts supplied by reference TRBV5-1 and TRBJ2-5, is KAGVTQTPRYLIKTRGQQVTLSCSPISGHRSVSWYQQTPGQGLQFLFEYFSETQRNKGNFPGRFSGRQFSNSRSEMNVSTLELGDSALYLCASSLGRQGERGETQYFGPGTRLLVL.

This sequence joins TRBV5-1 and TRBJ1-1; 12 bases map to TRBD1. Per the germline V gene, CDR1 is SGHRS and CDR2 is YFSETQ. The CDR3 runs to 16 residues. With V trimmed by 0 bases and J by 10 bases, 10 bases remained unmatched. Here the CDR3 reads CASSLAGDRGRPGAFF. Written as DNA, the CDR3 is TGCGCCAGCAGCTTGGCGGGGGACAGGGGGCGACCCGGAGCTTTCTTT.

The V call is TRBV6-1, the J call TRBJ2-5; perhaps TRBD2 as D (5 bases). V lost 0 bases to trimming and J lost 5 bases, with 7 bases between them. The CDR3 contains 13 residues. Germline-derived CDR1 and CDR2 are MNHNS and SASEGT. CDR3 bases: TGTGCCAGCAGTGAAGCCGGGGAGGAGACCCAGTACTTC. Its protein product is CASSEAGEETQYF.

This chain uses TRBV11-3 with TRBJ2-3, with TRBD2 matching 7 bases. The CDR3 extends over 18 amino acids. Germline V gene sequence: CDR1 SGHNT, CDR2 YENEEA. Germline trimming cut 2 bases from V and 1 base from J; bases unmatched to any gene: 12. The CDR3 DNA sequence: TGTGCCAGCAGCTTAAGCGGGGCCCTGAGGGGCGGCACAGATACGCAGTATTTT. Translating gives CASSLSGALRGGTDTQYF.

V usage is TRBV7-2 and J usage is TRBJ1-6, with D possibly being TRBD1 (5 bases). In germline, CDR1 is SGHTA, CDR2 FQGNSA. V was shortened by 0 bases and J by 11 bases, with 14 bases between the two germline ends. This CDR3 contains 15 residues. The CDR3 DNA sequence: TGTGCCAGCAGCTTAGCGTACGGGTCAGGGACACCCCTCCACTTT. Amino acids: CASSLAYGSGTPLHF.

The chain is built from TRBV10-1 and TRBJ2-7; tentative D call: TRBD2 (5 bases). The CDR3 contains 13 residues. With 8 bases removed from V and 3 bases from J, the gap between germline ends came to 14 bases. Germline V CDR1 and CDR2: WNHNN, SYGVQD (reference sequence). The CDR3 nucleotides read TGCGCCAGCCCCCGGGATACACGCTACGAGCAGTACTTC. Amino acids: CASPRDTRYEQYF.

This clone occurred once. The chain uses TRBV27 and TRBJ1-4; 7 bases line up with TRBD1. J gave up 7 bases and V 8 bases, and 7 bases lay outside the gene matches. This CDR3 comprises 13 residues. Germline V lookup: CDR1 MNHEY, CDR2 SMNVEV (reference sequence). Here the CDR3 reads CASGGQESEKLFF. CDR3 in DNA: TGTGCCAGCGGCGGACAGGAGAGTGAAAAACTGTTTTTT.

This clone showed up just once. This chain connects TRBV7-9 to TRBJ2-3; perhaps TRBD1 as D (6 bases). Looked up from germline, CDR1 is SEHNR and CDR2 is FQNEAQ (reference sequence). V was pared by 5 bases and J by 1 base, with 13 bases between. CDR3 length equals 15 residues. The chain's CDR3 is CASSGWGLGTDTQYF. CDR3 bases: TGTGCCAGCAGCGGCTGGGGGCTCGGCACAGATACGCAGTATTTT.

This CDR3 is CAISSLVGGNYEQYF. The DNA for the CDR3 is TGTGCCATCAGTAGCCTGGTCGGAGGGAACTACGAGCAGTACTTC. The genes are TRBV10-3 and TRBJ2-7, with D maybe TRBD2 (6 bases). The ends were cut back, 5 bases at V and 3 bases at J, with 17 bases in the middle. CDR3 length: 15 amino acids. Germline V gives CDR1 ENHRY, CDR2 SYGVKD.

The V and J genes are TRBV5-4 and TRBJ2-3; 8 bases are a match to TRBD2. With V trimmed by 2 bases and J by 5 bases, 13 bases remained unmatched. The CDR3 is 17 amino acids. Per the germline V gene, CDR1 is SGHNT and CDR2 is YYREEE (reference sequence). CDR3 in amino acids: CASSFKGLGLDGDTQYF. CDR3 DNA sequence: TGTGCCAGCAGCTTCAAGGGACTAGGGCTCGACGGAGATACGCAGTATTTT.

The chain links TRBV27 to TRBJ2-7, with TRBD1 matching over 8 bases. The CDR3 totals 15 residues. The V segment lost 5 bases and the J segment 6 bases; nucleotides outside the gene matches: 12. Germline values: CDR1 MNHEY, CDR2 SMNVEV (reference sequence). CDR3 amino acids: CASSPPGGIGGEQYF. The CDR3 region has the DNA TGTGCCAGCAGTCCCCCAGGGGGCATTGGGGGCGAGCAGTACTTC.

This clone was seen only a few times. The chain uses TRBV5-1 and TRBJ2-2, with 7 bases identical to TRBD1. The ends lost 1 base at V and 5 bases at J; junction bases unmatched: 8. CDR1 and CDR2 (germline): SGHRS, YFSETQ. This CDR3 has 16 amino acids. The CDR3 loop is CASSLTTGQLTGELFF. Here the CDR3 DNA reads TGCGCCAGCAGCTTGACAACGGGACAGTTAACCGGGGAGCTGTTTTTT. The full variable domain, its missing parts supplied by reference TRBV5-1 and TRBJ2-2, is KAGVTQTPRYLIKTRGQQVTLSCSPISGHRSVSWYQQTPGQGLQFLFEYFSETQRNKGNFPGRFSGRQFSNSRSEMNVSTLELGDSALYLCASSLTTGQLTGELFFGEGSRLTVL.

The rearrangement uses TRBV7-2 and TRBJ1-3, with D unresolved. The germline V gene has CDR1 SGHTA and CDR2 FQGNSA. Trimming took 8 bases from V and 0 from J, leaving 8 bases between them. This CDR3 region has 13 residues. CDR3 loop: CASSVISGNTIYF. The CDR3 nucleotides read TGTGCCAGCTCCGTAATCTCTGGAAACACCATATATTTT. Variable domain in full (rest from reference TRBV7-2 and TRBJ1-3): GAGVSQSPSNKVTEKGKDVELRCDPISGHTALYWYRQSLGQGLEFLIYFQGNSAPDKSGLPSDRFSAERTGGSVSTLTIQRTQQEDSAVYLCASSVISGNTIYFGEGSWLTVV.

V usage is TRBV3-1 (or the pseudogene TRBV3-2) and J usage is TRBJ2-3; 12 positions agree with TRBD2. Germline V CDR1 and CDR2: LGHDT, YNNKEL (reference sequence). The CDR3 sequence is 15 residues long. After removal of 6 bases from V and 4 bases from J, the junction contained 5 bases not matched to a gene. The CDR3: CASRLLAGGADTQYF. DNA for the CDR3: TGTGCCAGCAGGCTACTAGCGGGGGGCGCAGATACGCAGTATTTT.

This chain connects TRBV27 to TRBJ2-7; TRBD1 might be the D (5 bases). This CDR3 is built from 13 residues. Germline CDR1 reads MNHEY; CDR2 reads SMNVEV (reference sequence). Trimming removed 5 bases at V and 2 bases at J, with 10 bases between. DNA of the CDR3: TGTGCCAGCAGTACAGGCTTCCCCTACGAGCAGTACTTC. It specifies CASSTGFPYEQYF.

The V gene is TRBV29-1, the J gene TRBJ2-5; 7 positions match TRBD2. The CDR3 sequence is 16 residues long. CDR1 is SQVTM and CDR2 is ANQGSEA in the germline V gene. J lost 4 bases, V lost 0 bases, and 11 bases had no gene match. The CDR3 coding sequence is TGCAGCGTTGAAGATTGGGGGGGACTGGGAATAGAGACCCAGTACTTC. Its protein product is CSVEDWGGLGIETQYF. The variable domain in full, with the rest retrieved from reference TRBV29-1 and TRBJ2-5, is SAVISQKPSRDICQRGTSLTIQCQVDSQVTMMFWYRQQPGQSLTLIATANQGSEATYESGFVIDKFPISRPNLTFSTLTVSNMSPEDSSIYLCSVEDWGGLGIETQYFGPGTRLLVL.

Concerning this clone itself: One end of the junction varies from germline; a read error may be responsible. The rearrangement joins TRBV7-9 to TRBJ1-3, with D unresolved. CDR3 length equals 15 residues. Germline lookup yields CDR1 SEHNR and CDR2 FQNEAQ (reference sequence). The DNA for the CDR3 is TGTGCCAGCGGCTTCGGGGAATGGAGCGGAAACACCATATATTTT. It encodes CASGFGEWSGNTIYF.

This chain links TRBV9 with TRBJ2-5, with 7 bases that match TRBD1. Germline assignment: CDR1 SGDLS and CDR2 YYNGEE. The CDR3 consists of 15 residues. Losses at the gene ends were 4 bases for V and 5 bases for J; bases not matched to a gene: 11. The CDR3 coding sequence is TGTGCCAGCAGCAAAGAGACAGGGCGAGGGGAGACCCAGTACTTC. It is translated as CASSKETGRGETQYF.

V and J are TRBV5-1 and TRBJ2-2, with unresolved D. Trimming removed 7 bases at V and 2 bases at J, with 12 bases between. Per germline, CDR1 SGHRS and CDR2 YFSETQ. CDR3 length: 14 residues. The CDR3, as DNA: TGCGCCAGCCTGGCGGCCCTAAACACCGGGGAGCTGTTTTTT. Translation: CASLAALNTGELFF. Full variable domain (missing parts from reference TRBV5-1 and TRBJ2-2): KAGVTQTPRYLIKTRGQQVTLSCSPISGHRSVSWYQQTPGQGLQFLFEYFSETQRNKGNFPGRFSGRQFSNSRSEMNVSTLELGDSALYLCASLAALNTGELFFGEGSRLTVL.

The J gene is TRBJ1-5, the V gene TRBV19; D is unclear. The CDR3 has 18 amino acids. V dropped 7 bases and J dropped 1 base, with 23 bases sitting between them. Per the germline V gene, CDR1 is LNHDA and CDR2 is SQIVND (reference sequence). The CDR3 DNA reads as TGTGCCAGTACTAATAGTTGGGGAGGGATTCGAAGCAATCAGCCCCAGCATTTT. This sequence encodes CASTNSWGGIRSNQPQHF.

The rearrangement links TRBV9 to TRBJ2-5, with D uncertain. V was clipped by 0 bases and J by 5 bases, with 17 bases between them. Germline values: CDR1 SGDLS, CDR2 YYNGEE. The CDR3 is 16 residues long. CDR3 bases: TGTGCCAGCAGCGTAGGCGCGGCTCAACTCGGGGAGACCCAGTACTTC. Translated, it gives CASSVGAAQLGETQYF.

The chain is built from TRBV6-5 and TRBJ2-7; 8 positions match TRBD1. The V and J ends lost 5 bases and 4 bases, in that order; junction bases with no gene match: 10. This CDR3 region has 15 residues. CDR1 and CDR2 (germline): MNHEY, SVGAGI. CDR3 protein: CASSTDRVGRYEQYF. The CDR3 nucleotides read TGTGCCAGCAGTACGGACAGGGTAGGTCGATACGAGCAGTACTTC.

The CDR3 sequence: CASSQQTGATEAFF. CDR3 coding DNA: TGTGCCAGCAGCCAACAAACAGGGGCCACTGAAGCTTTCTTT. The J gene is TRBJ1-1, the V gene TRBV3-1 (or the pseudogene TRBV3-2); 7 nucleotides match TRBD1. V was clipped by 2 bases and J by 4 bases; unmatched bases: 4. The CDR3 is 14 amino acids. The germline gives CDR1 LGHDT, CDR2 YNNKEL (reference sequence).

This clone appeared once. The chain couples TRBV29-1 to TRBJ2-3, with 7 bases lining up with TRBD1. With 3 bases clipped from V and 2 bases from J, the junction kept 5 bases outside the gene matches. The germline gives CDR1 SQVTM, CDR2 ANQGSEA. The CDR3 is 14 amino acids. The CDR3 here is CSVDSGQYTDTQYF. The CDR3 nucleotides read TGCAGCGTTGACTCGGGACAGTACACAGATACGCAGTATTTT.

The genes are TRBV28 and TRBJ1-3; a possible D gene is TRBD1 (5 bases). V lost 0 bases and J 2 bases, leaving 14 bases between the germline ends. The germline V gene has CDR1 MDHEN and CDR2 SYDVKM. This CDR3 spans 17 amino acids. The CDR3: CASSLWPDTDTGNTIYF. For the CDR3, the DNA is TGTGCCAGCAGTTTATGGCCGGACACGGACACTGGAAACACCATATATTTT. The full variable domain, its missing parts supplied by reference TRBV28 and TRBJ1-3, is DVKVTQSSRYLVKRTGEKVFLECVQDMDHENMFWYRQDPGLGLRLIYFSYDVKMKEKGDIPEGYSVSREKKERFSLILESASTNQTSMYLCASSLWPDTDTGNTIYFGEGSWLTVV.

The J gene is TRBJ1-5, the V gene TRBV19; TRBD1 aligns across 7 bases. CDR1 is LNHDA, CDR2 SQIVND, per germline (reference sequence). CDR3 length: 14 amino acids. Trimming cost V 4 bases and J 4 bases; bases outside gene matches: 4. The chain's CDR3 is CASSTQGLNQPQHF. CDR3 nucleotides: TGTGCCAGTAGTACACAGGGGTTGAATCAGCCCCAGCATTTT.

This clone is a singleton in its sample. Germline is not matched at one junction end, which may reflect a read error. The CDR3 nucleotides read TGTGCCAGCAGTGAAGGGAAAAGCGGGAGGCTAGAGATCCAGTACTTC. Its protein is CASSEGKSGRLEIQYF. The chain has TRBV2 and TRBJ2-5; TRBD2 agrees at 9 bases. Germline lookup yields CDR1 SNHLY and CDR2 FYNNEI. This CDR3 is built from 16 residues.

The chain carries TRBV29-1 and TRBJ2-3; a weak D match, TRBD2 (6 bases). This CDR3 has 14 amino acids. V was shortened by 2 bases and J by 4 bases, with 13 bases between the two germline ends. Germline V lookup: CDR1 SQVTM, CDR2 ANQGSEA. The CDR3 nucleotides are TGCAGCGTTGAAACCCCGTGGGGGGCAGATACGCAGTATTTT. Translating it yields CSVETPWGADTQYF.

V gene TRBV3-1 (or the pseudogene TRBV3-2) combines with J gene TRBJ1-2; unclear D gene. The V gene lost 0 bases and the J gene lost 13 bases, with 9 bases spanning the gap. The CDR3 contains 11 residues. Germline V gives CDR1 LGHDT, CDR2 YNNKEL (reference sequence). The CDR3 region has the DNA TGTGCCAGCAGCCAAGATACAGCGGGCACCTTC. As protein: CASSQDTAGTF.

This clone was picked up a small number of times. The chain couples TRBV19 to TRBJ1-5; 8 nucleotides line up with TRBD1. Germline CDR1 is LNHDA and CDR2 is SQIVND (reference sequence). After removal of 6 bases from V and 4 bases from J, the junction contained 8 bases not matched to a gene. The CDR3 is 15 amino acids. CDR3 nucleotides: TGTGCCAGTAGAGAACAGGGGGGGTGGAATCAGCCCCAGCATTTT. Its translation: CASREQGGWNQPQHF. Based on the CDR3 plus reference TRBV19 and TRBJ1-5, the full variable domain is DGGITQSPKYLFRKEGQNVTLSCEQNLNHDAMYWYRQDPGQGLRLIYYSQIVNDFQKGDIAEGYSVSREKKESFPLTVTSAQKNPTAFYLCASREQGGWNQPQHFGDGTRLSIL.

V is TRBV2 and J is TRBJ2-7; a weak D match, TRBD1 (6 bases). Germline CDR1 reads SNHLY; CDR2 reads FYNNEI. CDR3 length: 14 residues. The ends were cut back, 7 bases at V and 3 bases at J, with 16 bases in the middle. The CDR3 nucleotides read TGTGCCAGCAAAAGGACAGTCACTAACTACGAGCAGTACTTC. This sequence encodes CASKRTVTNYEQYF.

The chain carries TRBV9 and TRBJ1-6; 12 positions match TRBD1. This CDR3 comprises 17 residues. V trimming: 3 bases; J trimming: 1 base; junction bases outside the gene matches: 2. The germline V gene has CDR1 SGDLS and CDR2 YYNGEE. Here the CDR3 reads CASSEGQGASYNSPLHF. CDR3 DNA: TGTGCCAGCAGCGAGGGACAGGGGGCTTCCTATAATTCACCCCTCCACTTT. The variable domain in full, completed from reference TRBV9 and TRBJ1-6, reads DSGVTQTPKHLITATGQRVTLRCSPRSGDLSVYWYQQSLDQGLQFLIQYYNGEERAKGNILERFSAQQFPDLHSELNLSSLELGDSALYFCASSEGQGASYNSPLHFGNGTRLTVT.